The rows below give T cell receptor beta chains drawn from one sample of a study of blood T cell repertoires in COVID-19. The data were produced by immunoSEQ multiplex PCR, yet TCRdb's version contains in-frame clones alone and is incomplete. The table has roughly 56,000 clones, about 91% seen once. What was sequenced was peripheral blood. The receptor set was obtained from a woman aged 60-75 years with COVID-19, enrolled during active disease. CDR3s include the opening cysteine and the closing phenylalanine or tryptophan.

>TRBJ1-1|TRBV28
CASSFAGPNTEAFF
>TRBJ1-5|TRBV19
CASTIGGQPQHF
>TRBJ1-5|TRBV30
CAWSPGQGGQPQHF
>TRBJ1-5|TRBV21-1
CASSKGQGGNQPQHF
>TRBJ1-6|TRBV30
CAWSVGAANSPLHF
>TRBJ1-1|TRBV5-4
CASSLLDRLNTEAFF
>TRBJ2-1|TRBV28
CASSPAHRDGFF
>TRBJ2-1|TRBV19
CASSGEASGYNEQFF
>TRBJ2-7|TRBV29-1
CSVLKLNLLTLSYEQYF
>TRBJ2-3|TRBV7-9
CASSFLAGAADTQYF
>TRBJ2-1|TRBV29-1
CSVEDWFSRDYEQFF
>TRBJ1-1|TRBV5-1
CASSLRTGGTEAFF
>TRBJ2-1|TRBV7-2
CASSLTGGGASEQFF
>TRBJ2-2|TRBV18
CASSPPIVTGELFF
>TRBJ2-7|TRBV28
CASSYSASLRTGPYEQYF
>TRBJ1-5|TRBV11-2
CASSLGTVDQPQHF
>TRBJ2-7|TRBV2
CASRAESYEQYF
>TRBJ1-1|TRBV21-1
CASSPRTGEAFF
>TRBJ1-1|TRBV19
CASSDGWNTEAFF
>TRBJ1-5|TRBV28
CASSTISRVQPQHF
>TRBJ2-7|TRBV7-8
CASSPGTGGLYEQYF
>TRBJ1-3|TRBV29-1
CSATPSSGNTIYF
>TRBJ1-6|TRBV27
CASSWSGQPYSPLHF
>TRBJ2-5|TRBV24-1
CATSGGRGSTQYF
>TRBJ2-1|TRBV28
CASSFHTSGRNNEQFF
>TRBJ2-1|TRBV7-7
CASSEGQYNEQFF
>TRBJ1-6|TRBV6-2/TRBV6-3
CASSYPRVDSPLHF
>TRBJ2-7|TRBV5-1
CASSLGGQVTSYEQYF
>TRBJ2-3|TRBV30
CAWSLQGTMRSTDTQYF
>TRBJ2-3|TRBV5-6
CASSFRDRGVGF
>TRBJ2-1|TRBV6-5
CASSYQVGIEQFF
>TRBJ1-6|TRBV3-1/TRBV3-2
CASSQGRGRSPLHF
>TRBJ2-1|TRBV30
CAWSARGTIKGQQFF
>TRBJ2-7|TRBV4-3
CASSQDTTGPYEQYF
>TRBJ2-7|TRBV5-4
CASSLQGTAEQYF
>TRBJ2-3|TRBV7-7
CASSSTGSGTDTQYF
>TRBJ2-5|TRBV6-5
CASSYSGGRQETQYF
>TRBJ2-3|TRBV10-3
CAISERIPGHYTDTQYF
>TRBJ1-3|TRBV28
CASSKGGSGNTIYF
>TRBJ1-2|TRBV18
CASSHLQGFNYGYTF
>TRBJ2-2|TRBV12-3/TRBV12-4
CASSRGTGELFF
>TRBJ1-6|TRBV28
CASSFLSGRESPLHF
>TRBJ1-5|TRBV12-3/TRBV12-4
CASTDRGNQPQHF
>TRBJ2-2|TRBV18
CASSPGQGSPPTTGELFF